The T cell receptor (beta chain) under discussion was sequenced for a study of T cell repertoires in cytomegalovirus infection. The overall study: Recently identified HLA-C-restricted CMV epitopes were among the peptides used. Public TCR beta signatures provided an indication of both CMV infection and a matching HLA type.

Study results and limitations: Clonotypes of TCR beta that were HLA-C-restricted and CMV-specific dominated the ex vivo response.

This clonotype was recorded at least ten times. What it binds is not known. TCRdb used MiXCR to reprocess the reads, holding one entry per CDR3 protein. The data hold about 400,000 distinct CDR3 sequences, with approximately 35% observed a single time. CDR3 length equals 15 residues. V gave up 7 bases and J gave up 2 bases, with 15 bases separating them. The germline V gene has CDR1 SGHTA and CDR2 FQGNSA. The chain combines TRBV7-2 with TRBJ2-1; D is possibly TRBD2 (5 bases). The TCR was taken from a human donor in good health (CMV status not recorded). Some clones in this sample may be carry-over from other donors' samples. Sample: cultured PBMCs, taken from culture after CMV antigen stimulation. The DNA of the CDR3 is TGTGCCAGCACCCCAGCGGTAAAAACCTACAATGAGCAGTTCTTC. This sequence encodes CASTPAVKTYNEQFF.